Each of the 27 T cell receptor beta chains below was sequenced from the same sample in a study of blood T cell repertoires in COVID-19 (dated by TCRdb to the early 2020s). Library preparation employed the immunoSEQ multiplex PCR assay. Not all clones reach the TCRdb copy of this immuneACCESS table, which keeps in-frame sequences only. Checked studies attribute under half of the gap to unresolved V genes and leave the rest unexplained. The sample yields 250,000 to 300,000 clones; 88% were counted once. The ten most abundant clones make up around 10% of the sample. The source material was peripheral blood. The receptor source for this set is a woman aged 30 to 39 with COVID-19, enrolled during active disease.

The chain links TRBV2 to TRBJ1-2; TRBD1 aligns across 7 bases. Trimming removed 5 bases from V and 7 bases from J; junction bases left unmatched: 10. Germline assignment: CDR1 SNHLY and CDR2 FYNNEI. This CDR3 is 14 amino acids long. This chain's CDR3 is CASSREGAKGGYTF. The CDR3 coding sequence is TGTGCCAGCAGTCGGGAGGGGGCGAAGGGTGGCTACACCTTC.

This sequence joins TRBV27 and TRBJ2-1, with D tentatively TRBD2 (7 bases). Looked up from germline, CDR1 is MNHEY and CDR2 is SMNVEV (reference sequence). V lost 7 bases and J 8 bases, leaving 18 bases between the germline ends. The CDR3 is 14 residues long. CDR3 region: CASIISGGGDEQFF. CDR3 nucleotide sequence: TGTGCCAGCATTATCTCGGGGGGCGGGGATGAGCAGTTCTTC.

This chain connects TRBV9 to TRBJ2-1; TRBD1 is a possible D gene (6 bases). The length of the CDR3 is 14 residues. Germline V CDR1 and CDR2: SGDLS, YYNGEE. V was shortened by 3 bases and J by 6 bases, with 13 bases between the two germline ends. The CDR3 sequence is CASSATGTSNEQFF. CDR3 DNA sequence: TGTGCCAGCAGCGCTACAGGGACCTCCAATGAGCAGTTCTTC.

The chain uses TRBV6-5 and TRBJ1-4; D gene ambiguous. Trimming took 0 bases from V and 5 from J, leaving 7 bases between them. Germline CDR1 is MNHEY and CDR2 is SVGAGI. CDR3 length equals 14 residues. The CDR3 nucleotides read TGTGCCAGCAGTTACTCGGAGCTGAATGAAAAACTGTTTTTT. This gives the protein CASSYSELNEKLFF.

This CDR3 reads CASGQRREALDIQYF. The CDR3 bases are TGTGCTAGTGGCCAGAGGCGGGAGGCCTTAGACATTCAGTACTTC. The genes are TRBV12-5 and TRBJ2-4; 8 nucleotides agree with TRBD2. CDR1 LGHNT and CDR2 FRNRAP come from the germline V gene. Trimming removed 6 bases from V and 8 bases from J; junction bases left unmatched: 12. The CDR3 totals 15 residues.

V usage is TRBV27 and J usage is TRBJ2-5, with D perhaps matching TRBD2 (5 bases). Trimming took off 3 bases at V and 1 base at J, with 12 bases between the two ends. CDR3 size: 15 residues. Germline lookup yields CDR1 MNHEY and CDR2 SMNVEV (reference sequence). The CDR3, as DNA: TGTGCCAGCAGTTTTACCCCGGGATTCCAAGAGACCCAGTACTTC. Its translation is CASSFTPGFQETQYF.

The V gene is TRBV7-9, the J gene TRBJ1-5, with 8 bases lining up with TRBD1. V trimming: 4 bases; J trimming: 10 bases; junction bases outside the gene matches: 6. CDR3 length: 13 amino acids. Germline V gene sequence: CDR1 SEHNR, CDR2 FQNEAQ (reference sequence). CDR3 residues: CASSSGQGSPQHF. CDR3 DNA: TGTGCCAGCAGCTCCGGACAGGGTAGTCCCCAGCATTTT.

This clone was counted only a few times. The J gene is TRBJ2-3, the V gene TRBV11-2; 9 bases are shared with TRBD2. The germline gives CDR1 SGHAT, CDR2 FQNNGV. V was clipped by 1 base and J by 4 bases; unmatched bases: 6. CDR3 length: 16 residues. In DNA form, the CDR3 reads TGTGCCAGCAGCTTAGGGGGACTAGCTATTGCAGATACGCAGTATTTT. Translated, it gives CASSLGGLAIADTQYF. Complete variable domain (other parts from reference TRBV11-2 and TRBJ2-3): EAGVAQSPRYKIIEKRQSVAFWCNPISGHATLYWYQQILGQGPKLLIQFQNNGVVDDSQLPKDRFSAERLKGVDSTLKIQPAKLEDSAVYLCASSLGGLAIADTQYFGPGTRLTVL.

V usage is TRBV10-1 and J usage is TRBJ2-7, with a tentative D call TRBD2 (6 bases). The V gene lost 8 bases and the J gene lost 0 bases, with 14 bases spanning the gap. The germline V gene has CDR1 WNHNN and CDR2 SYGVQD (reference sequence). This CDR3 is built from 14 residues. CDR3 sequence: CASPGLPHSYEQYF. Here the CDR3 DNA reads TGCGCCAGCCCGGGACTGCCTCACTCCTACGAGCAGTACTTC.

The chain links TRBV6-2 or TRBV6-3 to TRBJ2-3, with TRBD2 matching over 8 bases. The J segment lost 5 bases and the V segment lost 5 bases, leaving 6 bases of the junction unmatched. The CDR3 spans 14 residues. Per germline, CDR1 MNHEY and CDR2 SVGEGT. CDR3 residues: CASSRLASGDTQYF. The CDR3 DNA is TGTGCCAGCAGTCGACTAGCGTCTGGAGATACGCAGTATTTT.

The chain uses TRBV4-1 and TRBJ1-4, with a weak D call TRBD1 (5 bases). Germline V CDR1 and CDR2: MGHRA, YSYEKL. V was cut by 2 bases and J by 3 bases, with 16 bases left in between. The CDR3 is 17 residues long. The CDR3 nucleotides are TGCGCCAGCAGCCAACACGACAGCCAACGATCTAATGAAAAACTGTTTTTT. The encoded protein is CASSQHDSQRSNEKLFF.

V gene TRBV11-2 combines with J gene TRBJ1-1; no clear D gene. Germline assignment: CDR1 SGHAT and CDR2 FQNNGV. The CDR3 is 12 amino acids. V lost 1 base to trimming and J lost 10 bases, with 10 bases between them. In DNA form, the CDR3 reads TGTGCCAGCAGCTTAGGTAGCAGAGTAGCTTTCTTT. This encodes CASSLGSRVAFF. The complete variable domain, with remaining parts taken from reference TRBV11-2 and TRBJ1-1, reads EAGVAQSPRYKIIEKRQSVAFWCNPISGHATLYWYQQILGQGPKLLIQFQNNGVVDDSQLPKDRFSAERLKGVDSTLKIQPAKLEDSAVYLCASSLGSRVAFFGQGTRLTVV.

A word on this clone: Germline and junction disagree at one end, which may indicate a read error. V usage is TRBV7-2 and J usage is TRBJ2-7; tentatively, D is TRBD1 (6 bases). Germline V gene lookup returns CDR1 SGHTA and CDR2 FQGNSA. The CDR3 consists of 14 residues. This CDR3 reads CASTLAGEYYEQYF. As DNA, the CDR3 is TGTGCCAGCACCTTAGCAGGGGAATACTACGAGCAGTACTTC. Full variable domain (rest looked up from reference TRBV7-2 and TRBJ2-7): GAGVSQSPSNKVTEKGKDVELRCDPISGHTALYWYRQSLGQGLEFLIYFQGNSAPDKSGLPSDRFSAERTGGSVSTLTIQRTQQEDSAVYLCASTLAGEYYEQYFGPGTRLTVT.

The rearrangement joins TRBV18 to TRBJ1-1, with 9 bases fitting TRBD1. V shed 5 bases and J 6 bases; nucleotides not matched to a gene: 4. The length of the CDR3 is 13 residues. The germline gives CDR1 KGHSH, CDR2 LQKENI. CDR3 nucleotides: TGTGCCAGCTCAGGGGACAGGGCCCCTGAAGCTTTCTTT. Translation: CASSGDRAPEAFF.

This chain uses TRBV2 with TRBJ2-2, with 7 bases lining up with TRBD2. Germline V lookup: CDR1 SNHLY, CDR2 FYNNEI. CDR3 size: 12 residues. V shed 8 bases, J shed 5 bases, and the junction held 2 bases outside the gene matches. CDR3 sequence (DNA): TGTGCCAGCGGGGGGGATACCGGGGAGCTGTTTTTT. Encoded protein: CASGGDTGELFF.

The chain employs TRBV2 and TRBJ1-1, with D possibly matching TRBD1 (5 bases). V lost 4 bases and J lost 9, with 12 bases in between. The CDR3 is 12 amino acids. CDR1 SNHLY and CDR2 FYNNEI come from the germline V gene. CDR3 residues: CASSADSRQAFF. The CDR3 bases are TGTGCCAGCAGTGCCGACAGTCGGCAAGCTTTCTTT.

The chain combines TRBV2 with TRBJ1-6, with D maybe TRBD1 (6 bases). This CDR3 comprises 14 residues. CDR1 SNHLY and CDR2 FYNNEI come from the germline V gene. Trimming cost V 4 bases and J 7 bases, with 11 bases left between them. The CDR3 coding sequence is TGTGCCAGCAGTGGGCCAGGGGTCAATTCACCCCTCCACTTT. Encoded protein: CASSGPGVNSPLHF.

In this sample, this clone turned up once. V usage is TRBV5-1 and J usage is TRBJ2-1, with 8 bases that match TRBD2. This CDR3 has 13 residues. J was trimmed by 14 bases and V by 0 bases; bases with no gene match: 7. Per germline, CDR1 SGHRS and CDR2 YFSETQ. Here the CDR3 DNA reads TGCGCCAGCAGCTTGGGTCCTGTGCGGGAGGAGTTCTTC. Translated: CASSLGPVREEFF.

CDR3 protein: CATSDFAHLVPQHF. The CDR3 coding sequence is TGTGCCACCAGTGATTTTGCACATCTGGTGCCCCAGCATTTT. The rearrangement links TRBV24-1 to TRBJ1-5; D call uncertain. Trimming cost V 1 base and J 9 bases, with 12 bases left between them. Germline lookup yields CDR1 KGHDR and CDR2 SFDVKD. The CDR3 covers 14 residues.

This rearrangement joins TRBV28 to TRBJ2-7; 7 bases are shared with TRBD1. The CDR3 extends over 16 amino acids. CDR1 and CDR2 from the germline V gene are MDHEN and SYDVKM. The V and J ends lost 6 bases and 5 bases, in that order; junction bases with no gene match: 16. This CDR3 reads CASRVRQGKKFHEQYF. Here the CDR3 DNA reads TGTGCCAGCAGGGTTCGACAGGGTAAGAAGTTCCACGAGCAGTACTTC.

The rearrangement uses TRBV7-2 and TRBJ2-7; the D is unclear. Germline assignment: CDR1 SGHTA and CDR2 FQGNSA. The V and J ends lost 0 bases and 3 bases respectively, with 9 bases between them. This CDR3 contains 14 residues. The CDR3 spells CASSLAHSLYEQYF. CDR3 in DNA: TGTGCCAGCAGCTTAGCCCACAGCCTCTACGAGCAGTACTTC.

CDR3 loop: CASSLVHWEATAETQYF. The CDR3 DNA is TGTGCCAGCAGCTTAGTCCACTGGGAGGCCACGGCCGAGACCCAGTACTTC. The chain has TRBV11-2 and TRBJ2-5; D might be TRBD2 (6 bases). Germline loops: CDR1 SGHAT, CDR2 FQNNGV. The CDR3 runs to 17 residues. V was pared by 1 base and J by 5 bases, with 20 bases between.

CDR3 sequence reads: CASSLAARVGNEQYF. DNA of the CDR3: TGTGCCAGCAGCTTGGCGGCGAGGGTCGGAAACGAGCAGTACTTC. The chain links TRBV5-4 to TRBJ2-7, with a tentative D call TRBD2 (5 bases). The CDR3 totals 15 residues. Germline assignment: CDR1 SGHNT and CDR2 YYREEE (reference sequence). The V and J ends lost 0 bases and 5 bases respectively, with 15 bases between them.

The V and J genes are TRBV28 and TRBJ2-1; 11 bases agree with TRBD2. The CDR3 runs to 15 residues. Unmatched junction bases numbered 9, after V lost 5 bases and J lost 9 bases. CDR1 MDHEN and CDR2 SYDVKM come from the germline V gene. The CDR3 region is CASSGVLAGGREQFF. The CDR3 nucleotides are TGTGCCAGCAGTGGGGTTTTAGCGGGAGGGCGTGAGCAGTTCTTC.

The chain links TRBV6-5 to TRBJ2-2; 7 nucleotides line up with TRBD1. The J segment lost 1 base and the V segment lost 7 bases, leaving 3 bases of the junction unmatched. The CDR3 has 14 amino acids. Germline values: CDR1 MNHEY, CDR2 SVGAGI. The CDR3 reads CASKDRKNTGELFF. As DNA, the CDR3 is TGTGCCAGCAAGGACAGGAAGAACACCGGGGAGCTGTTTTTT.

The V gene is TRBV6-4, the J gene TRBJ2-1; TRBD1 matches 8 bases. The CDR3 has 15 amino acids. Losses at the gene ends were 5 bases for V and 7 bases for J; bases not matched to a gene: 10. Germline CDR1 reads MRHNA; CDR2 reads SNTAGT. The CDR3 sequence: CASSTQGAVENEQFF. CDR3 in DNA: TGTGCCAGCAGTACGCAGGGGGCGGTAGAAAATGAGCAGTTCTTC.

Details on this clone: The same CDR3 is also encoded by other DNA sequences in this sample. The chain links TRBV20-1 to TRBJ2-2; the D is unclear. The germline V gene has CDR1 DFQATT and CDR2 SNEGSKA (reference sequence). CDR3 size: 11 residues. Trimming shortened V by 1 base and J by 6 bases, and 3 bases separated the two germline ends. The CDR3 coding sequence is TGCAGTGCTAGAGGGCCCGGGGAGCTGTTTTTT. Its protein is CSARGPGELFF.